This T cell receptor beta chain was identified in a study of cytomegalovirus exposure and HLA in healthy donors. The PCR ran on 60 Vbeta and 13 Jbeta primers. The repertoire was sequenced with immunoSEQ multiplex PCR; TCRdb's copy has only in-frame clones and lacks some. Counted here are some 160,000 clones, roughly 84% occurring once; the ten biggest clones make up approximately 2.7%. The CDR3 runs to 14 residues. Germline V lookup: CDR1 GTSNPN, CDR2 SVGIG (reference sequence). V shed 6 bases and J shed 1 base, with 15 bases lying between them. The sequence was collected from a boy aged 2 to 10 in good health and CMV-seronegative. V and J are TRBV30 and TRBJ1-1; D uncertain. The specimen was PBMCs. The DNA for the CDR3 is TGTGCCTGCCACCCGGGGAGCGCGAACACTGAAGCTTTCTTT. Protein product: CACHPGSANTEAFF. The whole variable domain, remainder taken from reference TRBV30 and TRBJ1-1, is SQTIHQWPATLVQPVGSPLSLECTVEGTSNPNLYWYRQAAGRGLQLLFYSVGIGQISSEVPQNLSASRPQDRQFILSSKKLLLSDSGFYLCACHPGSANTEAFFGQGTRLTVV.